This T cell receptor (beta chain) came from a study of identical twins. Study conclusions and caveats: Zero-insertion results could be subject to partial confounding by invariant MAIT and iNKT cells. Beta out-of-frame sequences displayed a weaker excess of sharing between twins.

Germline V lookup: CDR1 SGHVS, CDR2 FNYEAQ. V was cut by 4 bases and J by 4 bases, with 7 bases left in between. CDR3 size: 12 residues. Unique molecular identifiers were present on the cDNA, and a universal primer site came from template switching. One entry per CDR3 protein results from TCRdb running MiXCR on the 5' RACE reads. The table records approximately 890,000 distinct CDR3 sequences, approximately 13% of them present only once. Note on this clonotype: The target antigen is unknown.

These data are also associated with another study on yellow fever vaccine responses in identical twins.

The clonotype comes from a woman younger than 35 in good health. The source material was PBMCs. The V call is TRBV7-6, the J call TRBJ2-5; D gene unclear. This CDR3 is CASSSTPETQYF. In DNA form, the CDR3 reads TGTGCCAGCAGCTCAACCCCAGAGACCCAGTACTTC.